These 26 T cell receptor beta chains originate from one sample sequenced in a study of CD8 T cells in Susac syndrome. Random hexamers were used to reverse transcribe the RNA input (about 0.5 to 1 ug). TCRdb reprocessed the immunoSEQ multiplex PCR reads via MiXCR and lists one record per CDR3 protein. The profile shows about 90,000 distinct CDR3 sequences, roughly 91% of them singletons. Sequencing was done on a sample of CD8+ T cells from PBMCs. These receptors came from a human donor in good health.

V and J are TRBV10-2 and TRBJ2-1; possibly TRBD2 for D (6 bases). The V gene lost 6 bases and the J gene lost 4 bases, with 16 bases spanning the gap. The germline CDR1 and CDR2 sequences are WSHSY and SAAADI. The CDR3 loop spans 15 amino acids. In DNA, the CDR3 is TGCGCCAGCAGACCTAGAGGCGGGGTGTACAATGAGCAGTTCTTC. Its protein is CASRPRGGVYNEQFF.

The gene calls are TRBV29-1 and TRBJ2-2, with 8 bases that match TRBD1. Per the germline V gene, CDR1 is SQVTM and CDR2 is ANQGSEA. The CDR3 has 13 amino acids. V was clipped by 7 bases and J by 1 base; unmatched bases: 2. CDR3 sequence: CSAGTGNTGELFF. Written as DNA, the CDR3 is TGCAGCGCCGGGACAGGGAACACCGGGGAGCTGTTTTTT.

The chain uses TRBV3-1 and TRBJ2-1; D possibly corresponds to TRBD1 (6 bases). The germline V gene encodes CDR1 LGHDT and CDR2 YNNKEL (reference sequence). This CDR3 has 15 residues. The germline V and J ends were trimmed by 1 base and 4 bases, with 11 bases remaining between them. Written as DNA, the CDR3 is TGTGCCAGCAGCCAAGCAGGGGCGGAGTACAATGAGCAGTTCTTC. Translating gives CASSQAGAEYNEQFF.

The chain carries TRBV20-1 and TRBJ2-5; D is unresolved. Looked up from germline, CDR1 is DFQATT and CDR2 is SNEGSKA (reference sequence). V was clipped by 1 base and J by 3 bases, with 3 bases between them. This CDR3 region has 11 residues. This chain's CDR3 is CSARVEETQYF. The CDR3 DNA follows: TGCAGTGCTAGAGTTGAAGAGACCCAGTACTTC.

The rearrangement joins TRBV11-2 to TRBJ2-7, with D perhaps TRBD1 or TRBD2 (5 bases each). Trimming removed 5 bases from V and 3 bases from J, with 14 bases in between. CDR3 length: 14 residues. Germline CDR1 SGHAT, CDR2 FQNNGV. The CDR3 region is CASSDGDGFYEQYF. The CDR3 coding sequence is TGTGCCAGCAGCGACGGGGACGGATTCTACGAGCAGTACTTC.

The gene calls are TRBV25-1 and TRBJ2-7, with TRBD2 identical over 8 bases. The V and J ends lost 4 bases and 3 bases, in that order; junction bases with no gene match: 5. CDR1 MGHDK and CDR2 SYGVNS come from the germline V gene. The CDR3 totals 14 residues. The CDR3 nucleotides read TGTGCCAGCAGTGTCCGGGAGGGGAGCTACGAGCAGTACTTC. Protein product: CASSVREGSYEQYF.

The CDR3 loop reads CSAWGETEAFF. The DNA of the CDR3 is TGCAGTGCTTGGGGGGAGACTGAAGCTTTCTTT. The rearrangement uses TRBV20-1 and TRBJ1-1; D possibly corresponds to TRBD1 (5 bases). The CDR3 runs 11 residues. Germline lookup yields CDR1 DFQATT and CDR2 SNEGSKA (reference sequence). V dropped 5 bases and J dropped 5 bases, with 9 bases sitting between them.

CDR3: CASSLAGKGQPQHF. The CDR3 coding sequence is TGTGCCAGCAGCTTAGCTGGGAAGGGTCAGCCCCAGCATTTT. The chain has TRBV11-2 and TRBJ1-5; D remains unclear. The germline gives CDR1 SGHAT, CDR2 FQNNGV. Trimming stripped 1 base from V and 6 bases from J, with 10 bases between. The CDR3 covers 14 residues.

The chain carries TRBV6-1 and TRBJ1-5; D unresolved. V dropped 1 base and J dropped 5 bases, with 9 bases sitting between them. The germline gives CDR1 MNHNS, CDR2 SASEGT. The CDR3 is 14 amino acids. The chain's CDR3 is CASSEGAGDQPQHF. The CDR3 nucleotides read TGTGCCAGCAGTGAAGGAGCCGGGGATCAGCCCCAGCATTTT.

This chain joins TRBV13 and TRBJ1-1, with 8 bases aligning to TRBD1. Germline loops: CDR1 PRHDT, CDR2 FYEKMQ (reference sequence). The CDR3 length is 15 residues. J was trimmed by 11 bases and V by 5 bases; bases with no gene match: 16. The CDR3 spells CASSATQGVLIGAFF. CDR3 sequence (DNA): TGTGCCAGCAGCGCGACACAGGGGGTTTTGATTGGGGCTTTCTTT.

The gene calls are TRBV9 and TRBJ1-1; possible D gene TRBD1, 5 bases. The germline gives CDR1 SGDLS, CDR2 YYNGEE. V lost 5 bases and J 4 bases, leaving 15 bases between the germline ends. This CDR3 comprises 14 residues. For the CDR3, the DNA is TGTGCCAGCAGTTCTCCCGAGGGGTTCACTGAAGCTTTCTTT. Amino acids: CASSSPEGFTEAFF.

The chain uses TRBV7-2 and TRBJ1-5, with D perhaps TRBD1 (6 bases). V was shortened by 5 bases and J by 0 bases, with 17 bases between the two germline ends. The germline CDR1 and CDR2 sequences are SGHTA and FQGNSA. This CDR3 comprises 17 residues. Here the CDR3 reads CASSPRGPPYSNQPQHF. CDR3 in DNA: TGTGCCAGCAGCCCCAGGGGCCCACCTTATAGCAATCAGCCCCAGCATTTT.

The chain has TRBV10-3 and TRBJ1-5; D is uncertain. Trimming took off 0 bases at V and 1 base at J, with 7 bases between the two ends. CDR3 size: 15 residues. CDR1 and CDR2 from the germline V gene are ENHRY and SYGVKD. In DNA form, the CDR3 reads TGTGCCATCAGTGAGTCGTTACAGAGCAATCAGCCCCAGCATTTT. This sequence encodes CAISESLQSNQPQHF.

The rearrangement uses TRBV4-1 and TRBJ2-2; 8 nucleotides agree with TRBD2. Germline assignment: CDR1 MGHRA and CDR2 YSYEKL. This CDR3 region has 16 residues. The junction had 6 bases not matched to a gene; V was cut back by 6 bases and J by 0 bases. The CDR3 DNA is TGCGCCAGCAGAGGCGGCGGGGGGCCGAACACCGGGGAGCTGTTTTTT. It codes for CASRGGGGPNTGELFF.

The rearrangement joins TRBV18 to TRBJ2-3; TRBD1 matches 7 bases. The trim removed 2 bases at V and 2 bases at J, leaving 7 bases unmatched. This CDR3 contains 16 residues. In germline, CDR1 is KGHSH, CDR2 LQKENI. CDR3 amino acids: CASSPIGQEITDTQYF. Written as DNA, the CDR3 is TGTGCCAGCTCACCAATCGGACAGGAGATCACAGATACGCAGTATTTT.

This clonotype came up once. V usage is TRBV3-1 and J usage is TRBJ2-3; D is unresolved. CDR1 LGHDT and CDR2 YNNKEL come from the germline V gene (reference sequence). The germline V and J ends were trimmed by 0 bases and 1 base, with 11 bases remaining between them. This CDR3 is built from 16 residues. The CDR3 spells CASSQEGVSGTDTQYF. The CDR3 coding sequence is TGTGCCAGCAGCCAAGAGGGCGTGTCGGGCACAGATACGCAGTATTTT.

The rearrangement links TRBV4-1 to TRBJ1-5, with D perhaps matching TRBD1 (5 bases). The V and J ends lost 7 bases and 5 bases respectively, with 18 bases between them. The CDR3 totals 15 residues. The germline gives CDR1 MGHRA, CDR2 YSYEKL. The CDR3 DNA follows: TGCGCCAGCAAATGGAGGGTAGGGACGGATCAGCCCCAGCATTTT. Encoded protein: CASKWRVGTDQPQHF.

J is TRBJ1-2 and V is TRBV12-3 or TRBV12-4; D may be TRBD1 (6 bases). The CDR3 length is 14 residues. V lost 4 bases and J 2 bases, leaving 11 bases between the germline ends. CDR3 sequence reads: CASSSQGKNYGYTF. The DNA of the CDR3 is TGTGCCAGCAGTTCTCAGGGGAAAAACTATGGCTACACCTTC.

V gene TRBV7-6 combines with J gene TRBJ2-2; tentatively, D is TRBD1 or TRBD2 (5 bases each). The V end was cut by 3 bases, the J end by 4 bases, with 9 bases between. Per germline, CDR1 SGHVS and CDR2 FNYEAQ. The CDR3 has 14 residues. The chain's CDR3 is CASSFGDLTGELFF. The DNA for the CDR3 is TGTGCCAGCAGCTTCGGGGACCTCACCGGGGAGCTGTTTTTT. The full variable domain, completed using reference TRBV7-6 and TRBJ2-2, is GAGVSQSPRYKVTKRGQDVALRCDPISGHVSLYWYRQALGQGPEFLTYFNYEAQQDKSGLPNDRFSAERPEGSISTLTIQRTEQRDSAMYRCASSFGDLTGELFFGEGSRLTVL.

CDR3 nucleotides: TGTGCCAGCAGTCTATCGTGGGGGACTGAAGCTTTCTTT. Protein sequence: CASSLSWGTEAFF. The chain uses TRBV28 and TRBJ1-1; D might be TRBD1 (5 bases). V shed 5 bases and J shed 5 bases, with 12 bases lying between them. CDR1 is MDHEN and CDR2 is SYDVKM in the germline V gene. The CDR3 spans 13 residues.

The CDR3 coding sequence is TGTGCCAGCAGCTTAGTGGCCATGCAAGAGACCCAGTACTTC. It is translated as CASSLVAMQETQYF. The chain joins TRBV7-9 to TRBJ2-5, with no clear D. Trimming pared 1 base from V and 2 bases from J, leaving 8 bases between. Germline loops: CDR1 SEHNR, CDR2 FQNEAQ (reference sequence). CDR3 length equals 14 residues.

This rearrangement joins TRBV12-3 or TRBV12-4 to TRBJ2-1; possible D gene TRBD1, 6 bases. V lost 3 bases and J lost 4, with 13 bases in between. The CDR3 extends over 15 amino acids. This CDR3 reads CASSFRDKPYNEQFF. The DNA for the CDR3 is TGTGCCAGCAGTTTCCGGGACAAGCCTTACAATGAGCAGTTCTTC.

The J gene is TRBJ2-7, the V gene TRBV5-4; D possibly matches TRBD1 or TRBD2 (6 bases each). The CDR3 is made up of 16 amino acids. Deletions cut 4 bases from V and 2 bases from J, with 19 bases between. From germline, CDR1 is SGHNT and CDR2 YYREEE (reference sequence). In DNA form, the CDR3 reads TGTGCCAGCAGCGATGACGGGGGCGCCTCCCCCTACGAGCAGTACTTC. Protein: CASSDDGGASPYEQYF.

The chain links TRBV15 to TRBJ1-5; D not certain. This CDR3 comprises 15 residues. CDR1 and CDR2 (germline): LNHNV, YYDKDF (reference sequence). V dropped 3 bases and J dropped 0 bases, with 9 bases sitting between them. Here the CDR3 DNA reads TGTGCCACCAGCAGCCGGCCACATAGCAATCAGCCCCAGCATTTT. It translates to CATSSRPHSNQPQHF.

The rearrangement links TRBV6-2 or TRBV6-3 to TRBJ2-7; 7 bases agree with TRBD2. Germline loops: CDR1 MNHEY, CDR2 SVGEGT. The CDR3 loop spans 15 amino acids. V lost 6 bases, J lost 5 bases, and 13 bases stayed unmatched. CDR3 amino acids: CASSLLTRGRDEQYF. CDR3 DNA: TGTGCCAGCAGCCTCCTAACCCGGGGGAGGGACGAGCAGTACTTC.

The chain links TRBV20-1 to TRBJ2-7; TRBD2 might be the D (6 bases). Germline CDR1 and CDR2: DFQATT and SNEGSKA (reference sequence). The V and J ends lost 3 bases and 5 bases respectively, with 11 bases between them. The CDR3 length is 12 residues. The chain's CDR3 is CSASQGEDEQYF. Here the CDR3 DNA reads TGCAGTGCTAGCCAAGGGGAGGACGAGCAGTACTTC.